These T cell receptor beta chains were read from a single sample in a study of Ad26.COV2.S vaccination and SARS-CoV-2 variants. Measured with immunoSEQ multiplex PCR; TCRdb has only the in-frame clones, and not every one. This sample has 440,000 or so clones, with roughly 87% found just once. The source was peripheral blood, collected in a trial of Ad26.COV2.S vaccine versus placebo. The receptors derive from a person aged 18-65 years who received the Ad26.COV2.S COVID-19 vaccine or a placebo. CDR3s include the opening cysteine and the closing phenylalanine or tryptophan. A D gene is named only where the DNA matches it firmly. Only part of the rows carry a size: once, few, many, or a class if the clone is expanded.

CDR3 protein: CASSLARGVGEQYF
CDR3 DNA: TGTGCCAGCAGCTTGGCCAGGGGAGTAGGGGAGCAGTACTTC
J gene: TRBJ2-7
D gene: .
clone size: .
V gene: TRBV5-8

CDR3 protein: CASSSGWGNTEAFF
CDR3 DNA: TGTGCCAGTAGTTCAGGGTGGGGGAACACTGAAGCTTTCTTT
J gene: TRBJ1-1
D gene: .
clone size: .
V gene: TRBV19

CDR3 protein: CASSLEVAGYGYTF
CDR3 DNA: TGTGCCAGCAGCTTAGAAGTTGCGGGGTATGGCTACACCTTC
J gene: TRBJ1-2
D gene: .
clone size: .
V gene: TRBV7-8

CDR3 protein: CASSLGITEAFF
CDR3 DNA: TGTGCCAGCAGTTTAGGAATCACTGAAGCTTTCTTT
J gene: TRBJ1-1
D gene: .
clone size: .
V gene: TRBV12-3/TRBV12-4

CDR3 protein: CASSLFSPDTQYF
CDR3 DNA: TGTGCCAGCAGTTTATTTTCGCCAGATACGCAGTATTTT
J gene: TRBJ2-3
D gene: .
clone size: .
V gene: TRBV27

CDR3 protein: CASSQGRAYNSPLHF
CDR3 DNA: TGTGCCAGCTCCCAGGGGAGGGCCTATAATTCACCCCTCCACTTT
J gene: TRBJ1-6
D gene: .
clone size: .
V gene: TRBV6-6

CDR3 protein: CASSSLRGGPTNEKLFF
CDR3 DNA: TGTGCCAGCAGTTCCCTCCGAGGCGGACCAACTAATGAAAAACTGTTTTTT
J gene: TRBJ1-4
D gene: .
clone size: once
V gene: TRBV28

CDR3 protein: CASSRGRAGSEQYF
CDR3 DNA: TGTGCCAGCAGCCGCGGGAGGGCCGGCTCGGAGCAGTACTTC
J gene: TRBJ2-7
D gene: TRBD2
clone size: .
V gene: TRBV9

CDR3 protein: CASITGGDTGELFF
CDR3 DNA: TGTGCCAGCATTACCGGGGGAGATACCGGGGAGCTGTTTTTT
J gene: TRBJ2-2
D gene: .
clone size: .
V gene: TRBV28

CDR3 protein: CASSVDTGNTEAFF
CDR3 DNA: TGTGCCAGCAGTGTAGACACGGGGAACACTGAAGCTTTCTTT
J gene: TRBJ1-1
D gene: .
clone size: .
V gene: TRBV6-4

CDR3 protein: CASGTDGNQPQHF
CDR3 DNA: TGTGCCAGCGGGACCGACGGCAATCAGCCCCAGCATTTT
J gene: TRBJ1-5
D gene: .
clone size: .
V gene: TRBV2

CDR3 protein: CASSQEVARTNYEQYF
CDR3 DNA: TGTGCCAGCAGCCAAGAGGTGGCGCGGACAAACTACGAGCAGTACTTC
J gene: TRBJ2-7
D gene: .
clone size: .
V gene: TRBV4-2

CDR3 protein: CASSYQGNSPLHF
CDR3 DNA: TGTGCCAGCAGTTACCAGGGGAATTCACCCCTCCACTTT
J gene: TRBJ1-6
D gene: .
clone size: .
V gene: TRBV6-5

CDR3 protein: CASSIDGTSRGNEQFF
CDR3 DNA: TGTGCCAGTAGTATTGACGGGACTAGCAGGGGCAATGAGCAGTTCTTC
J gene: TRBJ2-1
D gene: TRBD2
clone size: .
V gene: TRBV19

CDR3 protein: CASSLLVQDYGYTF
CDR3 DNA: TGTGCCAGCAGTTTATTGGTACAGGACTATGGCTACACCTTC
J gene: TRBJ1-2
D gene: .
clone size: .
V gene: TRBV28

CDR3 protein: CASSLGDSSYEQYF
CDR3 DNA: TGTGCCAGCAGCTTAGGAGACTCATCCTACGAGCAGTACTTC
J gene: TRBJ2-7
D gene: .
clone size: .
V gene: TRBV7-8

CDR3 protein: CASSLYGGREYNEQFF
CDR3 DNA: TGCGCCAGCAGCTTGTATGGCGGGAGGGAATACAATGAGCAGTTCTTC
J gene: TRBJ2-1
D gene: TRBD2
clone size: .
V gene: TRBV5-1

CDR3 protein: CAIHDRGVEKLFF
CDR3 DNA: TGTGCCATCCACGACAGGGGGGTTGAAAAACTGTTTTTT
J gene: TRBJ1-4
D gene: TRBD1
clone size: .
V gene: TRBV28

CDR3 protein: CAWDRRITDTQYF
CDR3 DNA: TGTGCCTGGGACAGGCGGATCACAGATACGCAGTATTTT
J gene: TRBJ2-3
D gene: .
clone size: .
V gene: TRBV30

CDR3 protein: CASSLAAGTGGTDTQYF
CDR3 DNA: TGTGCCAGCAGCTTAGCAGCCGGGACAGGGGGTACAGATACGCAGTATTTT
J gene: TRBJ2-3
D gene: TRBD1
clone size: .
V gene: TRBV7-6

CDR3 protein: CASSIWGSTDTQYF
CDR3 DNA: TGTGCCAGTAGTATCTGGGGTAGCACAGATACGCAGTATTTT
J gene: TRBJ2-3
D gene: .
clone size: .
V gene: TRBV19

CDR3 protein: CASSLSEGEASYEQYF
CDR3 DNA: TGTGCCAGCAGTTTATCTGAGGGGGAGGCCTCCTACGAGCAGTACTTC
J gene: TRBJ2-7
D gene: .
clone size: .
V gene: TRBV27

CDR3 protein: CASSQEGLAGIDTQYF
CDR3 DNA: TGTGCCAGCAGCCAAGAGGGACTAGCTGGGATAGATACGCAGTATTTT
J gene: TRBJ2-3
D gene: TRBD2
clone size: .
V gene: TRBV4-2

CDR3 protein: CATSPLSGQGSYEQYF
CDR3 DNA: TGTGCCACCAGTCCCCTTTCGGGACAGGGGAGTTACGAGCAGTACTTC
J gene: TRBJ2-7
D gene: TRBD1
clone size: .
V gene: TRBV15

CDR3 protein: CASSIPGQGPQTYGYTF
CDR3 DNA: TGTGCCAGCAGTATTCCGGGACAGGGCCCCCAAACCTATGGCTACACCTTC
J gene: TRBJ1-2
D gene: TRBD1
clone size: .
V gene: TRBV28

CDR3 protein: CASSLTKVSYEQYF
CDR3 DNA: TGTGCCAGCAGCTTAACTAAGGTTTCCTACGAGCAGTACTTC
J gene: TRBJ2-7
D gene: .
clone size: .
V gene: TRBV3-1/TRBV3-2

CDR3 protein: CASSLNRGSGTEAFF
CDR3 DNA: TGTGCCAGCAGTTTAAACAGGGGATCGGGCACTGAAGCTTTCTTT
J gene: TRBJ1-1
D gene: TRBD1
clone size: .
V gene: TRBV28

CDR3 protein: CASSREGQPLQPQHF
CDR3 DNA: TGCGCCAGCAGCCGGGAGGGACAGCCACTACAGCCCCAGCATTTT
J gene: TRBJ1-5
D gene: TRBD1
clone size: once
V gene: TRBV4-3

CDR3 protein: CASSPGDGTEYNYGYTF
CDR3 DNA: TGTGCCAGCTCGCCTGGTGATGGGACAGAATATAACTATGGCTACACCTTC
J gene: TRBJ1-2
D gene: TRBD1
clone size: .
V gene: TRBV18

CDR3 protein: CASSRTELYGYTF
CDR3 DNA: TGTGCCAGCAGTCGGACGGAACTTTATGGCTACACCTTC
J gene: TRBJ1-2
D gene: .
clone size: .
V gene: TRBV6-2/TRBV6-3

CDR3 protein: CASSRAGEAQYF
CDR3 DNA: TGTGCCAGCAGCCGGGCGGGTGAGGCCCAGTACTTC
J gene: TRBJ2-5
D gene: .
clone size: .
V gene: TRBV3-1/TRBV3-2

CDR3 protein: CASSRQGRDTEAFF
CDR3 DNA: TGTGCCAGCAGTCGACAGGGTAGGGACACTGAAGCTTTCTTT
J gene: TRBJ1-1
D gene: TRBD1
clone size: .
V gene: TRBV2

CDR3 protein: CASSHPRAGPNTEAFF
CDR3 DNA: TGCGCCAGCAGCCATCCTAGGGCAGGGCCCAACACTGAAGCTTTCTTT
J gene: TRBJ1-1
D gene: .
clone size: .
V gene: TRBV4-1

CDR3 protein: CASSWAKNEKLFF
CDR3 DNA: TGTGCCAGCAGTTGGGCCAAGAATGAAAAACTGTTTTTT
J gene: TRBJ1-4
D gene: .
clone size: .
V gene: TRBV6-2/TRBV6-3

CDR3 protein: CASSYGGPTTGELFF
CDR3 DNA: TGTGCCAGCAGTTACGGGGGGCCGACCACCGGGGAGCTGTTTTTT
J gene: TRBJ2-2
D gene: .
clone size: .
V gene: TRBV6-6

CDR3 protein: CASSLVWGRPARQYF
CDR3 DNA: TGTGCCAGCAGCTTAGTTTGGGGGCGGCCCGCGAGGCAGTACTTC
J gene: TRBJ2-7
D gene: .
clone size: .
V gene: TRBV11-3

CDR3 protein: CASSTDRGNGYTF
CDR3 DNA: TGCGCCAGCAGTACGGACAGGGGAAATGGCTACACCTTC
J gene: TRBJ1-2
D gene: TRBD1
clone size: .
V gene: TRBV5-1

CDR3 protein: CASSPYQRVGEKLFF
CDR3 DNA: TGTGCCAGCAGCCCCTATCAGAGGGTCGGGGAAAAACTGTTTTTT
J gene: TRBJ1-4
D gene: .
clone size: .
V gene: TRBV11-2

CDR3 protein: CASSLGDRGLRGYGYTF
CDR3 DNA: TGTGCCAGCAGCTTGGGCGACAGGGGGCTCCGGGGATATGGCTACACCTTC
J gene: TRBJ1-2
D gene: TRBD1
clone size: .
V gene: TRBV5-5

CDR3 protein: CARSRGGTEQYF
CDR3 DNA: TGTGCCAGAAGCCGTGGGGGAACCGAGCAGTACTTC
J gene: TRBJ2-7
D gene: .
clone size: once
V gene: TRBV5-3

CDR3 protein: CASSRTADGAQPYEQYF
CDR3 DNA: TGTGCCAGCAGCCGCACCGCGGACGGCGCGCAACCCTACGAGCAGTACTTC
J gene: TRBJ2-7
D gene: .
clone size: .
V gene: TRBV7-2

CDR3 protein: CASSRGRGLDYNEQFF
CDR3 DNA: TGTGCCAGCAGTCGTGGCCGGGGTTTGGACTACAATGAGCAGTTCTTC
J gene: TRBJ2-1
D gene: .
clone size: .
V gene: TRBV9

CDR3 protein: CASSQAVASADTQYF
CDR3 DNA: TGCGCCAGCAGCCAAGCGGTGGCCTCCGCAGATACGCAGTATTTT
J gene: TRBJ2-3
D gene: .
clone size: .
V gene: TRBV4-3

CDR3 protein: CASSIVPSNEQYF
CDR3 DNA: TGTGCCAGTAGTATAGTTCCCAGTAATGAGCAGTACTTC
J gene: TRBJ2-7
D gene: .
clone size: few
V gene: TRBV19

CDR3 protein: CASITGQGHGYTF
CDR3 DNA: TGTGCCAGCATTACCGGACAGGGCCATGGCTACACCTTC
J gene: TRBJ1-2
D gene: TRBD1
clone size: .
V gene: TRBV6-5

CDR3 protein: CASEQGNGNTIYF
CDR3 DNA: TGTGCCAGTGAACAGGGGAATGGAAACACCATATATTTT
J gene: TRBJ1-3
D gene: TRBD1
clone size: few
V gene: TRBV2

CDR3 protein: CASSFRGTTEAFF
CDR3 DNA: TGTGCCAGCAGTTTTCGGGGTACCACTGAAGCTTTCTTT
J gene: TRBJ1-1
D gene: .
clone size: .
V gene: TRBV12-3/TRBV12-4

CDR3 protein: CASSTPHRLANTGELFF
CDR3 DNA: TGTGCCAGCAGCACGCCCCATCGACTGGCGAACACCGGGGAGCTGTTTTTT
J gene: TRBJ2-2
D gene: .
clone size: .
V gene: TRBV21-1

CDR3 protein: CATSDPGGTSTDTQYF
CDR3 DNA: TGTGCCACCAGTGACCCGGGCGGGACTAGCACAGATACGCAGTATTTT
J gene: TRBJ2-3
D gene: .
clone size: .
V gene: TRBV24-1

CDR3 protein: CASSALPGGAGLIEQYF
CDR3 DNA: TGTGCCAGCAGTGCCCTTCCGGGGGGGGCGGGGCTCATCGAGCAGTACTTC
J gene: TRBJ2-7
D gene: TRBD2
clone size: once
V gene: TRBV6-4

CDR3 protein: CSVEGALPNTIYF
CDR3 DNA: TGCAGCGTTGAGGGGGCGCTTCCCAACACCATATATTTT
J gene: TRBJ1-3
D gene: .
clone size: .
V gene: TRBV29-1

CDR3 protein: CASSLILGGRSYEQYF
CDR3 DNA: TGTGCCAGCAGCTTAATCCTTGGCGGGCGCTCCTACGAGCAGTACTTC
J gene: TRBJ2-7
D gene: .
clone size: once
V gene: TRBV11-2